Each of the 26 T cell receptor beta chains below was sequenced from the same sample in a study of cytotoxic CD8 clonotypes in ibrutinib-treated CLL. Measured with immunoSEQ multiplex PCR; TCRdb has only the in-frame clones, and not every one. Among about 200,000 clones, more than 65% were seen once, and the ten largest hold 5.5% to 6%. This material consisted of PBMCs, taken after 12 months of ibrutinib treatment. The receptor set was obtained from a human donor with chronic lymphocytic leukemia.

This clone showed up just once. The chain employs TRBV7-9 and TRBJ1-4, with a weak D call TRBD1 (6 bases). This CDR3 region has 16 residues. The germline V gene encodes CDR1 SEHNR and CDR2 FQNEAQ (reference sequence). Trimming shortened V by 4 bases and J by 6 bases, and 18 bases separated the two germline ends. The CDR3 DNA sequence: TGTGCCAGCAGCTCCACGGTGGAGGGGGGGGATGAAAAACTGTTTTTT. The encoded protein is CASSSTVEGGDEKLFF.

The V gene is TRBV5-1, the J gene TRBJ2-7; TRBD2 matches 9 bases. Losses at the gene ends were 0 bases for V and 6 bases for J; bases not matched to a gene: 10. CDR3 length: 16 amino acids. The germline CDR1 and CDR2 sequences are SGHRS and YFSETQ. DNA of the CDR3: TGCGCCAGCAGCTTGGGACTAGCGGTCACCTCGGGCGAGCAGTACTTC. This encodes CASSLGLAVTSGEQYF.

This clone was observed once. The V and J genes are TRBV6-6 and TRBJ2-5; maybe TRBD1 (5 bases). The CDR3 sequence is 14 residues long. Germline V gives CDR1 MNHNY, CDR2 SVGAGI (reference sequence). Trimming pared 7 bases from V and 5 bases from J, leaving 17 bases between. The CDR3 loop reads CASTQPQGRETQYF. The CDR3 coding sequence is TGTGCCAGCACTCAACCCCAGGGTCGGGAGACCCAGTACTTC.

This clone was recorded only once. DNA for the CDR3: TGTGCCAGCAGCCCCTATTCAACCACGTCCTACAATGAGCAGTTCTTC. Protein: CASSPYSTTSYNEQFF. The chain employs TRBV7-2 and TRBJ2-1; no definite D call. Trimming cost V 5 bases and J 1 base, with 15 bases left between them. Germline V CDR1 and CDR2: SGHTA, FQGNSA. The CDR3 runs 16 residues. The full variable domain, in which reference TRBV7-2 and TRBJ2-1 provide the parts outside the CDR3, is GAGVSQSPSNKVTEKGKDVELRCDPISGHTALYWYRQSLGQGLEFLIYFQGNSAPDKSGLPSDRFSAERTGGSVSTLTIQRTQQEDSAVYLCASSPYSTTSYNEQFFGPGTRLTVL.

V usage is TRBV7-8 and J usage is TRBJ1-6, with D tentatively TRBD1 (5 bases). V lost 3 bases to trimming and J lost 7 bases, with 10 bases between them. The germline gives CDR1 SGHVS, CDR2 FQNEAQ. The CDR3 has 14 residues. CDR3 amino acids: CASSFSGGNSPLHF. The CDR3 DNA follows: TGTGCCAGCAGCTTCAGCGGGGGGAATTCACCCCTCCACTTT. Full variable domain (remainder filled in from reference TRBV7-8 and TRBJ1-6): GAGVSQSPRYKVAKRGQDVALRCDPISGHVSLFWYQQALGQGPEFLTYFQNEAQLDKSGLPSDRFFAERPEGSVSTLKIQRTQQEDSAVYLCASSFSGGNSPLHFGNGTRLTVT.

This clone has just a few counts. The CDR3: CAWNTGLGNQPQHF. CDR3 nucleotide sequence: TGTGCCTGGAACACAGGGTTAGGGAATCAGCCCCAGCATTTT. The chain recombines TRBV30 with TRBJ1-5; perhaps TRBD1 as D (6 bases). Germline V gene sequence: CDR1 GTSNPN, CDR2 SVGIG (reference sequence). V lost 4 bases and J lost 4, with 14 bases in between. CDR3 length: 14 amino acids.

The DNA of the CDR3 is TGTGCCAGCACCTACTCCGGACAGACTAATGAAAAACTGTTTTTT. Encoded protein: CASTYSGQTNEKLFF. This chain links TRBV6-5 with TRBJ1-4; maybe TRBD1 (6 bases). There are 15 residues in the CDR3. Trimming took off 7 bases at V and 2 bases at J, with 14 bases between the two ends. Per the germline V gene, CDR1 is MNHEY and CDR2 is SVGAGI.

Notes on this clone: Other nucleotide sequences from this sample produce the same CDR3. V is TRBV28 and J is TRBJ1-2, with TRBD1 matching 10 bases. Germline loops: CDR1 MDHEN, CDR2 SYDVKM. J was trimmed by 3 bases and V by 3 bases; bases with no gene match: 1. There are 14 residues in the CDR3. The chain's CDR3 is CASSLGQGHYGYTF. The DNA for the CDR3 is TGTGCCAGCAGTTTGGGACAGGGGCACTATGGCTACACCTTC.

This sequence joins TRBV2 and TRBJ1-3; TRBD1 might be the D (6 bases). Looked up from germline, CDR1 is SNHLY and CDR2 is FYNNEI. The CDR3 is 15 residues long. V lost 7 bases to trimming and J lost 1 base, with 14 bases between them. The CDR3 nucleotides read TGTGCCAGCATGAGGGGGTCTTCGTCTGGAAACACCATATATTTT. Residues: CASMRGSSSGNTIYF.

In this sample, this clone turned up a few times. CDR3 DNA: TGTGCCAGCAGCCCCCCCGGGTTTAATTCACCCCTCCACTTT. This gives the protein CASSPPGFNSPLHF. The chain carries TRBV6-5 and TRBJ1-6; D remains unclear. The V end was cut by 6 bases, the J end by 6 bases, with 12 bases between. The CDR3 runs to 14 residues. CDR1 and CDR2 from the germline V gene are MNHEY and SVGAGI.

The CDR3: CASSRGVSNYGYTF. For the CDR3, the DNA is TGTGCCAGCAGCCGGGGGGTTTCGAACTATGGCTACACCTTC. The J gene is TRBJ1-2, the V gene TRBV7-8; D perhaps matches TRBD1 (5 bases). Trimming took 5 bases from V and 2 from J, leaving 12 bases between them. Germline CDR1 reads SGHVS; CDR2 reads FQNEAQ. The CDR3 contains 14 residues.

The rearrangement links TRBV7-6 to TRBJ2-1; 11 bases agree with TRBD2. This CDR3 spans 15 amino acids. Germline values: CDR1 SGHVS, CDR2 FNYEAQ. The J segment lost 3 bases and the V segment lost 5 bases, leaving 3 bases of the junction unmatched. The CDR3 reads CASSPGLADYNEQFF. In DNA form, the CDR3 reads TGTGCCAGCAGCCCGGGACTAGCGGACTACAATGAGCAGTTCTTC.

This clone was detected only a few times. This chain links TRBV7-2 with TRBJ1-1, with 7 bases matching TRBD1. The CDR3 runs to 13 residues. Germline CDR1 and CDR2: SGHTA and FQGNSA. V lost 5 bases and J lost 1; bases outside the gene matches: 1. The CDR3 spells CASSRQGNTEAFF. The CDR3, as DNA: TGTGCCAGCAGCAGACAGGGGAACACTGAAGCTTTCTTT.

The chain employs TRBV30 and TRBJ1-2; possibly TRBD1 for D (5 bases). The CDR3 is 12 amino acids. Germline V gene data show CDR1 as GTSNPN and CDR2 as SVGIG (reference sequence). V lost 2 bases, J lost 4 bases, and 8 bases lay in between. CDR3 bases: TGTGCCTGGAGTACAGGTTTCTATGGCTACACCTTC. Translating gives CAWSTGFYGYTF.

The genes are TRBV19 and TRBJ1-5; a possible D gene is TRBD1 (5 bases). The germline CDR1 and CDR2 sequences are LNHDA and SQIVND (reference sequence). The germline V and J ends were trimmed by 7 bases and 4 bases, with 11 bases remaining between them. The CDR3 has 13 residues. The CDR3 is CASKGQVNQPQHF. The CDR3 DNA is TGTGCCAGTAAGGGGCAGGTTAATCAGCCCCAGCATTTT.

This clone was detected ten times or more. The chain employs TRBV5-1 and TRBJ2-3, with D maybe TRBD2 (6 bases). CDR1 SGHRS and CDR2 YFSETQ come from the germline V gene. This CDR3 is 13 amino acids long. V was cut by 6 bases and J by 3 bases, with 11 bases left in between. The CDR3 loop reads CASISGDTDTQYF. As DNA, the CDR3 is TGCGCCAGCATTAGCGGAGATACAGATACGCAGTATTTT.

The chain links TRBV7-2 to TRBJ2-2; 7 bases are a match to TRBD1. Germline V lookup: CDR1 SGHTA, CDR2 FQGNSA. The CDR3 extends over 15 amino acids. V was pared by 5 bases and J by 5 bases, with 8 bases of the junction left unmatched. The CDR3 reads CASSLGGQTTGELFF. The DNA for the CDR3 is TGTGCCAGCAGCCTAGGGGGCCAAACGACCGGGGAGCTGTTTTTT.

This sequence joins TRBV5-1 and TRBJ1-1; 8 nucleotides line up with TRBD1. V was clipped by 0 bases and J by 4 bases; unmatched bases: 5. Germline values: CDR1 SGHRS, CDR2 YFSETQ. The CDR3 is 15 residues long. CDR3 in DNA: TGCGCCAGCAGCTTGGTGCCAGGGGGCACCACTGAAGCTTTCTTT. This gives the protein CASSLVPGGTTEAFF. The full variable domain, in which reference TRBV5-1 and TRBJ1-1 provide the parts outside the CDR3, is KAGVTQTPRYLIKTRGQQVTLSCSPISGHRSVSWYQQTPGQGLQFLFEYFSETQRNKGNFPGRFSGRQFSNSRSEMNVSTLELGDSALYLCASSLVPGGTTEAFFGQGTRLTVV.

The rearrangement links TRBV11-2 to TRBJ2-1; 11 bases fit TRBD2. CDR3 length: 16 amino acids. V shed 0 bases and J 8 bases; nucleotides not matched to a gene: 6. Germline V gene sequence: CDR1 SGHAT, CDR2 FQNNGV. DNA of the CDR3: TGTGCCAGCAGCTTAGATCCACTAGCGGGAGTTTATGAGCAGTTCTTC. Translation gives CASSLDPLAGVYEQFF.

The CDR3 nucleotides are TGTGCCAGCAGCAAAATGGACAGGGGGTCGGCGGGGGAACAGCCCCAGCATTTT. This sequence encodes CASSKMDRGSAGEQPQHF. V usage is TRBV21-1 and J usage is TRBJ1-5; the D segment call TRBD1 is taken from the table without a DNA check. TRBV21-1 is classified as a pseudogene. The CDR3 consists of 18 residues.

The chain carries TRBV18 and TRBJ2-5; 7 nucleotides match TRBD1. Germline CDR1 KGHSH, CDR2 LQKENI. Unmatched junction bases numbered 8, after V lost 6 bases and J lost 1 base. The length of the CDR3 is 15 residues. The chain's CDR3 is CASSPEDRFQETQYF. Written as DNA, the CDR3 is TGTGCCAGCTCGCCCGAGGACAGGTTCCAAGAGACCCAGTACTTC.

The chain carries TRBV5-1 and TRBJ1-1, with D unclear. The CDR3 spans 13 residues. Trimming took 5 bases from V and 1 from J, leaving 9 bases between them. CDR1 is SGHRS, CDR2 YFSETQ, per germline. DNA of the CDR3: TGCGCCAGCAGGAGTGAGCCGAACACTGAAGCTTTCTTT. Translating gives CASRSEPNTEAFF.

This sequence joins TRBV7-2 and TRBJ1-5; D gene unclear. The CDR3 is 14 amino acids. The V end was cut by 7 bases, the J end by 5 bases, with 15 bases between. Germline CDR1 and CDR2: SGHTA and FQGNSA. The CDR3 DNA reads as TGTGCCAGCAACATAGGGCAGTCCGATCAGCCCCAGCATTTT. Protein: CASNIGQSDQPQHF.

The rearrangement joins TRBV6-5 to TRBJ1-6; no clear D. V lost 5 bases to trimming and J lost 8 bases, with 10 bases between them. Germline V gene data show CDR1 as MNHEY and CDR2 as SVGAGI. The CDR3 length is 13 residues. CDR3 nucleotide sequence: TGTGCCAGCAGTGTTGGGCCCGATTCACCCCTCCACTTT. It translates to CASSVGPDSPLHF.

The CDR3 protein is CASSLSHRASYGYTF. CDR3 DNA sequence: TGTGCCAGCAGTTTATCCCACAGGGCGTCCTATGGCTACACCTTC. J is TRBJ1-2 and V is TRBV28, with D perhaps matching TRBD1 (6 bases). The CDR3 runs 15 residues. V lost 1 base to trimming and J lost 4 bases, with 13 bases between them. Germline V CDR1 and CDR2: MDHEN, SYDVKM.

V is TRBV18 and J is TRBJ1-1, with a tentative D call TRBD1 (5 bases). Trimming took 5 bases from V and 1 from J, leaving 5 bases between them. The CDR3 is 12 residues long. The germline CDR1 and CDR2 sequences are KGHSH and LQKENI. CDR3 DNA: TGTGCCAGCTCAGGACAGAACACTGAAGCTTTCTTT. Protein: CASSGQNTEAFF.